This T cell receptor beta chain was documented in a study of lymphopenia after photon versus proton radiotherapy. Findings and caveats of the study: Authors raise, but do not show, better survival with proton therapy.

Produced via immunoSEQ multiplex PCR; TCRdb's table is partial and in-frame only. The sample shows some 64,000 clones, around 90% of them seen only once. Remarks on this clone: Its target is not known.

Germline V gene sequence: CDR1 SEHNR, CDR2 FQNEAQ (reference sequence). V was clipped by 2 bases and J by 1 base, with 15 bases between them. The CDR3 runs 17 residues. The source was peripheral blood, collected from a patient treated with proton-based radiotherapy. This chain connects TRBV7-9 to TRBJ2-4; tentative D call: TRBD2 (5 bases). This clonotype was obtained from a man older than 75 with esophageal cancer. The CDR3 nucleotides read TGTGCCAGCAGCTTATATGGCAGAGAGGGTGCCAAAAACATTCAGTACTTC. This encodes CASSLYGREGAKNIQYF.